The present T cell receptor (beta chain) was sequenced within a study of beta chain features in type 1 diabetes. Study-level information: Age, gender, cell numbers and subset yield matched between patients and controls. Broader study findings: Type 1 diabetes patients showed a moderate but significant shortening of TCRB CDR3s in all four CD4+ subsets.

This clone has a handful of counts. Its antigen remains unidentified. cDNA synthesis used the whole RNA isolate, giving expressed TCRB sequences. The method was immunoSEQ multiplex PCR; TCRdb's version includes in-frame clones alone and lacks a portion of them. The table has some 150,000 clones, approximately 10% seen once. The CDR3 covers 15 residues. The V end was cut by 1 base, the J end by 0 bases, with 9 bases between. The germline gives CDR1 SGHNT, CDR2 YYREEE (reference sequence). This receptor was obtained from a woman in her 30s with type 1 diabetes. Sequencing used central memory CD4+ T cells from blood. This chain uses TRBV5-4 with TRBJ2-3; a possible D gene is TRBD1 (6 bases). This CDR3 is CASSLRTESTDTQYF. For the CDR3, the DNA is TGTGCCAGCAGCTTGAGGACAGAGAGCACAGATACGCAGTATTTT.